This TCR beta chain originates from a study of TIL therapy for anti-PD-1-resistant metastatic lung cancer. The wider study: Patients then received nivolumab; progressors got lymphodepletion, TIL and IL-2. Half of patients were current or former smokers. Findings and caveats of the study: Patients were highly selected, enriched for treatment-naive, never-smoker and oncogene-addicted cases.

This sample's time point: pre-treatment sample, taken before nivolumab and TIL therapy. The libraries were made with immunoSEQ v3. TCRdb's table, derived via immunoSEQ multiplex PCR, lists solely in-frame clones and lacks some. This table holds around 50,000 clones, 70% to 75% found once. On this clone itself: Its antigen is still unknown.

Germline lookup yields CDR1 SGHDN and CDR2 FVKESK. The J segment lost 4 bases and the V segment lost 4 bases, leaving 3 bases of the junction unmatched. The CDR3 runs to 15 residues. The sequences come from blood, collected at baseline. The clonotype originates from a person aged 30 to 80 with non-small cell lung cancer. V is TRBV14 and J is TRBJ1-4, with 10 bases matching TRBD1. Here the CDR3 reads CASSPRDRGNEKLFF. The CDR3 DNA sequence: TGTGCCAGCAGCCCCCGGGACAGGGGTAATGAAAAACTGTTTTTT.